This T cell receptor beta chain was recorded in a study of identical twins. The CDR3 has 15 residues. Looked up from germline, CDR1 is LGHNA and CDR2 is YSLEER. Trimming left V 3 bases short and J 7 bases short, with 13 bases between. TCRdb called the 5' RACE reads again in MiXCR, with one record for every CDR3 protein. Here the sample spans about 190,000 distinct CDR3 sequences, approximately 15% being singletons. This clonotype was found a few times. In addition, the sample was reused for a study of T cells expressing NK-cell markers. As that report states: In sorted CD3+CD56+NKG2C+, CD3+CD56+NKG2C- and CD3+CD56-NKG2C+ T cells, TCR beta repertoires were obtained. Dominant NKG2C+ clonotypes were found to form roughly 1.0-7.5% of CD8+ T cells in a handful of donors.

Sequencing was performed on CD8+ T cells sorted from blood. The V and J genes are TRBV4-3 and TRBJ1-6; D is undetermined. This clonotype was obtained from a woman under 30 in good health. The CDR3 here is CASSHRAEGNSPLHF. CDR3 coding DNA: TGCGCCAGCAGCCATAGAGCGGAGGGAAATTCACCCCTCCACTTT.